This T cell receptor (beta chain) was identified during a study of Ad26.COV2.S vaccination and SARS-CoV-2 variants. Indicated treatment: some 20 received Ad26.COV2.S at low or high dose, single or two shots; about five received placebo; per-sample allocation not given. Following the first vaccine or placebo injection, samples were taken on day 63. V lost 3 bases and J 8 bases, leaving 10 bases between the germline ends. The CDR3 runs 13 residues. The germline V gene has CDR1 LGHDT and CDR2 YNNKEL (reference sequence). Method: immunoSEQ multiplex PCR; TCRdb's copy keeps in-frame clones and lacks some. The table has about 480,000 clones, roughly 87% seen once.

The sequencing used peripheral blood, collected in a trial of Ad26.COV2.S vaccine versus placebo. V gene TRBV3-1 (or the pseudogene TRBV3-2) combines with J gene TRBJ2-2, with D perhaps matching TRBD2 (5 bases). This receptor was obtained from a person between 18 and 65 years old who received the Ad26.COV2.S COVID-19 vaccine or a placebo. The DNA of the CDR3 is TGTGCCAGCAGCCAGGGGAGTACGGGGGAGCTGTTTTTT. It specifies CASSQGSTGELFF.